Below are 23 T cell receptor beta chains sequenced from a single sample in a study of T-cell reconstitution after alpha-beta-depleted transplantation in children. Unique molecular identifiers were used to barcode this TCRbeta library. TCRdb reanalysed the PCR reads using MiXCR and keeps one entry per CDR3 protein. The data show more than 200,000 distinct CDR3 sequences, about 26% seen once. Sequencing used PBMCs, obtained before TCRalphabeta/CD19-depleted stem cell transplant. The receptors shown here come from a girl aged 2-10 years with Fanconi anemia, due to receive a stem cell transplant.

The rearrangement links TRBV6-1 to TRBJ1-1, with D possibly matching TRBD1 (6 bases). Between the trimmed V and J ends, which lost 5 bases and 5 bases, there was a span of 15 bases. CDR3 length: 14 residues. Per germline, CDR1 MNHNS and CDR2 SASEGT. The CDR3 nucleotides are TGTGCCAGCAGTCCTCAGGGGTTGGGGACTGAAGCTTTCTTT. The encoded protein is CASSPQGLGTEAFF.

The rearrangement uses TRBV4-1 and TRBJ1-1; TRBD1 is a possible D gene (6 bases). CDR3 length: 17 residues. V was trimmed by 1 base and J by 6 bases, leaving 21 bases between them. Germline V gene lookup returns CDR1 MGHRA and CDR2 YSYEKL. CDR3 region: CASSQVSSLREGAEAFF. The CDR3 region has the DNA TGCGCCAGCAGCCAAGTTTCGAGCCTGCGGGAGGGGGCTGAAGCTTTCTTT.

This clonotype was detected only a few times. V is TRBV9 and J is TRBJ2-1; maybe TRBD2 (5 bases). Deletions cut 4 bases from V and 3 bases from J, with 14 bases between. The CDR3 runs 15 residues. From germline, CDR1 is SGDLS and CDR2 YYNGEE. The DNA of the CDR3 is TGTGCCAGCAGCTCACACCCCGGGGACTACAATGAGCAGTTCTTC. Encoded protein: CASSSHPGDYNEQFF.

The chain is built from TRBV25-1 and TRBJ2-7, with D possibly TRBD1 on 6 matching bases. The V end lost 1 base, the J end lost 3 bases, and 13 bases lay between the germline ends. There are 15 residues in the CDR3. Per the germline V gene, CDR1 is MGHDK and CDR2 is SYGVNS. The CDR3 bases are TGTGCCAGCAGTGAATCCCTGGGACATCTCTACGAGCAGTACTTC. This translates into CASSESLGHLYEQYF.

This clonotype has just a few counts. V gene TRBV28 combines with J gene TRBJ2-7, with 11 bases matching TRBD2. The CDR3 loop spans 15 amino acids. CDR1 and CDR2 from the germline V gene are MDHEN and SYDVKM. Trimming took 7 bases from V and 3 from J; bases not matched to a gene: 8. As DNA, the CDR3 is TGTGCCAGCATAGCTCAGGGACTAGCGGACTACGAGCAGTACTTC. It encodes CASIAQGLADYEQYF.

This clonotype has at least ten counts. The rearrangement uses TRBV20-1 and TRBJ2-7; perhaps D is TRBD1 or TRBD2 (5 bases each). Germline V gives CDR1 DFQATT, CDR2 SNEGSKA (reference sequence). V lost 3 bases to trimming and J lost 2 bases, with 20 bases between them. This CDR3 is built from 16 residues. CDR3 DNA sequence: TGCAGTGCTAGGAGGGTTCGGGACCCAACCCCCTACGAGCAGTACTTC. This encodes CSARRVRDPTPYEQYF.

A few counts support this clonotype. This chain connects TRBV10-3 to TRBJ1-4; D may be TRBD1 (5 bases). The CDR3 has 15 residues. V was pared by 5 bases and J by 6 bases, with 16 bases between. Germline values: CDR1 ENHRY, CDR2 SYGVKD. The DNA for the CDR3 is TGTGCCATCAGTACCTCTTGGGGAGGGGATGAAAAACTGTTTTTT. Residues: CAISTSWGGDEKLFF.

This clonotype was observed many times. The genes are TRBV12-3 or TRBV12-4 and TRBJ2-3, with D perhaps matching TRBD1 or TRBD2 (5 bases each). This CDR3 region has 16 residues. The V end was cut by 5 bases, the J end by 2 bases, with 17 bases between. The CDR3 here is CASSRRDLIFTDTQYF. The CDR3 DNA sequence: TGTGCCAGCAGTCGCCGGGACCTTATTTTCACAGATACGCAGTATTTT.

Ten or more counts support this clonotype. The chain employs TRBV27 and TRBJ2-7, with D possibly being TRBD1 (5 bases). This CDR3 contains 14 residues. V shed 4 bases and J shed 0 bases, with 10 bases lying between them. Germline CDR1 is MNHEY and CDR2 is SMNVEV (reference sequence). The CDR3 DNA reads TGTGCCAGCAGTTCGACAGCCACCTCCTACGAGCAGTACTTC. It encodes CASSSTATSYEQYF.

V usage is TRBV19 and J usage is TRBJ2-6, with D possibly being TRBD2 (5 bases). Germline V gene sequence: CDR1 LNHDA, CDR2 SQIVND (reference sequence). V was shortened by 3 bases and J by 0 bases, with 6 bases between the two germline ends. CDR3 length: 15 amino acids. The chain's CDR3 is CASSIGSSGANVLTF. In nucleotides, the CDR3 is TGTGCCAGTAGTATTGGGAGCTCTGGGGCCAACGTCCTGACTTTC. The whole variable domain, filled in from reference TRBV19 and TRBJ2-6, reads DGGITQSPKYLFRKEGQNVTLSCEQNLNHDAMYWYRQDPGQGLRLIYYSQIVNDFQKGDIAEGYSVSREKKESFPLTVTSAQKNPTAFYLCASSIGSSGANVLTFGAGSRLTVL.

This clonotype has at least ten counts. The chain employs TRBV29-1 and TRBJ1-2; D is perhaps TRBD1 (5 bases). Per germline, CDR1 SQVTM and CDR2 ANQGSEA. CDR3 length equals 11 residues. V gave up 5 bases and J gave up 8 bases, with 12 bases separating them. CDR3 coding DNA: TGCAGCGTTACCAGGGCTGGGGGCTACACCTTC. Translated, it gives CSVTRAGGYTF.

V is TRBV20-1 and J is TRBJ2-6, with 14 bases lining up with TRBD2. Unmatched junction bases numbered 7, after V lost 6 bases and J lost 3 bases. In germline, CDR1 is DFQATT, CDR2 SNEGSKA (reference sequence). This CDR3 comprises 17 residues. The CDR3: CSALTSGRANGANVLTF. For the CDR3, the DNA is TGCAGTGCCCTGACTAGCGGGAGGGCCAATGGGGCCAACGTCCTGACTTTC.

This chain uses TRBV12-3 or TRBV12-4 with TRBJ2-7; possibly TRBD2 for D (6 bases). CDR3 length: 16 residues. V lost 1 base, J lost 4 bases, and 17 bases lay in between. CDR3: CASSLVGTPLEYEQYF. The CDR3 DNA reads TGTGCCAGCAGTTTAGTGGGGACTCCCCTGGAGTACGAGCAGTACTTC.

This rearrangement joins TRBV29-1 to TRBJ2-5, with 9 bases matching TRBD2. Germline assignment: CDR1 SQVTM and CDR2 ANQGSEA. The CDR3 loop spans 14 amino acids. V shed 4 bases and J 3 bases; nucleotides not matched to a gene: 6. The CDR3 spells CSVAFSSGKETQYF. In DNA, the CDR3 is TGCAGCGTTGCCTTCTCTAGCGGGAAAGAGACCCAGTACTTC.

This clonotype has only a few counts. The gene calls are TRBV2 and TRBJ1-6; D possibly corresponds to TRBD1 (5 bases). Between the trimmed V and J ends, which lost 4 bases and 7 bases, there was a span of 14 bases. The germline CDR1 and CDR2 sequences are SNHLY and FYNNEI. This CDR3 has 15 amino acids. In DNA form, the CDR3 reads TGTGCCAGCAGTGTTGCGCAGGGTCAGAATTCACCCCTCCACTTT. Residues: CASSVAQGQNSPLHF.

The rearrangement uses TRBV4-2 and TRBJ2-7; 7 positions agree with TRBD2. V lost 1 base and J lost 0; bases outside the gene matches: 3. From germline, CDR1 is LGHNA and CDR2 YNFKEQ. CDR3 size: 15 residues. The CDR3 protein is CASSQGTSDSYEQYF. The CDR3 bases are TGTGCCAGCAGCCAAGGCACTAGCGACTCCTACGAGCAGTACTTC.

The sample holds many counts of this clonotype. The V and J genes are TRBV6-5 and TRBJ2-5; D gene uncertain. V was cut by 2 bases and J by 2 bases, with 9 bases left in between. The CDR3 is made up of 14 amino acids. Germline CDR1 reads MNHEY; CDR2 reads SVGAGI. CDR3 coding DNA: TGTGCCAGCAGTTACGGGGTTGGACAAGAGACCCAGTACTTC. Its protein product is CASSYGVGQETQYF.

This clonotype occurred many times. This sequence joins TRBV5-4 and TRBJ2-3; D unresolved. The CDR3 loop spans 13 amino acids. Trimming pared 4 bases from V and 0 bases from J, leaving 6 bases between. The germline V gene has CDR1 SGHNT and CDR2 YYREEE (reference sequence). CDR3 in amino acids: CASSPDSTDTQYF. In DNA form, the CDR3 reads TGTGCCAGCAGCCCGGATAGCACAGATACGCAGTATTTT.

There are a few counts of this clonotype. V gene TRBV20-1 combines with J gene TRBJ2-1; a weak D match, TRBD1 (5 bases). The CDR3 extends over 12 amino acids. V lost 2 bases, J lost 6 bases, and 8 bases lay in between. Looked up from germline, CDR1 is DFQATT and CDR2 is SNEGSKA (reference sequence). The CDR3, as DNA: TGCAGTGCTAGAAGGGGCAGCAATGAGCAGTTCTTC. Translated: CSARRGSNEQFF.

This clonotype was observed many times. The V and J genes are TRBV15 and TRBJ2-1; unclear D gene. Trimming took 0 bases from V and 7 from J, leaving 10 bases between them. The length of the CDR3 is 14 residues. Looked up from germline, CDR1 is LNHNV and CDR2 is YYDKDF (reference sequence). The CDR3, as DNA: TGTGCCACCAGCAGAGAGGGTCCCTGGAATGAGCAGTTCTTC. Translation gives CATSREGPWNEQFF. Full variable domain (missing parts from reference TRBV15 and TRBJ2-1): DAMVIQNPRYQVTQFGKPVTLSCSQTLNHNVMYWYQQKSSQAPKLLFHYYDKDFNNEADTPDNFQSRRPNTSFCFLDIRSPGLGDTAMYLCATSREGPWNEQFFGPGTRLTVL.

The chain combines TRBV20-1 with TRBJ1-4; D uncertain. The CDR3 runs to 14 residues. Trimming removed 0 bases from V and 0 bases from J, with 5 bases in between. Germline V gene data show CDR1 as DFQATT and CDR2 as SNEGSKA (reference sequence). CDR3 nucleotide sequence: TGCAGTGCTAGAGACAGTGCAACTAATGAAAAACTGTTTTTT. Its translation is CSARDSATNEKLFF.

The chain has TRBV6-1 and TRBJ1-5, with a possible D match to TRBD1 (5 bases). Germline CDR1 MNHNS, CDR2 SASEGT. V shed 0 bases and J shed 2 bases, with 8 bases lying between them. The CDR3 is 15 residues long. CDR3 in amino acids: CASSEALRGNQPQHF. The CDR3 DNA reads TGTGCCAGCAGTGAAGCGCTCAGGGGCAATCAGCCCCAGCATTTT.

The chain joins TRBV5-1 to TRBJ1-4; D perhaps matches TRBD1 (5 bases). There are 14 residues in the CDR3. The ends were cut back, 4 bases at V and 7 bases at J, with 14 bases in the middle. Germline CDR1 is SGHRS and CDR2 is YFSETQ. The CDR3, as DNA: TGCGCCAGCAGCCTCCGGGACCGGACTGAAAAACTGTTTTTT. Residues: CASSLRDRTEKLFF.